A selection of T cell receptor beta chains follows, all from one sample in a study of T-cell reconstitution after alpha-beta-depleted transplantation in children. TCRdb re-called the PCR reads through MiXCR, storing one row per CDR3 protein. This sample has approximately 630,000 distinct CDR3 sequences, with about an eighth found just once. The sequencing used PBMCs, collected before TCRalphabeta/CD19-depleted stem cell transplant. The source of these receptors is a girl aged 2-10 years with congenital amegakaryocytic thrombocytopenia, due to receive a stem cell transplant. Both conserved end residues are part of each CDR3. D genes are given only for firm matches. Not all rows give a size; the values are once, few, many and, for expanded clones, a class.

V gene	D gene	J gene	clone size	CDR3 protein	CDR3 DNA
TRBV2	.	TRBJ1-6	.	CASSEWQALSSYNSPLHF	TGTGCCAGCAGTGAATGGCAGGCACTCAGCTCCTATAATTCACCCCTCCACTTT
TRBV20-1	.	TRBJ2-1	many	CSARPLSYNEQFF	TGCAGTGCTAGGCCTCTCTCCTACAATGAGCAGTTCTTC
TRBV12-3/TRBV12-4	.	TRBJ1-3	many	CASSRGSSGNTIYF	TGCGCCAGCAGCCGCGGCAGCTCTGGAAACACCATATATTTT
TRBV28	TRBD1	TRBJ2-3	.	CASSPKGTGAIGNTQYF	TGTGCCAGCAGTCCCAAGGGGACAGGGGCCATCGGAAATACGCAGTATTTT
TRBV6-2/TRBV6-3	.	TRBJ2-1	many	CASSYHSSSNEQFF	TGTGCCAGCAGTTACCATAGTAGCAGCAATGAGCAGTTCTTC
TRBV20-1	TRBD2	TRBJ2-4	.	CSATTAGGDIQYF	TGCAGTGCTACTACCGCTGGGGGGGACATTCAGTACTTC
TRBV6-5	TRBD2	TRBJ2-7	many	CASSYFLAGPMVGQYF	TGTGCCAGCAGTTACTTCTTAGCGGGACCCATGGTCGGGCAGTACTTC
TRBV29-1	TRBD1	TRBJ1-1	many	CSVSQGGGTEAFF	TGCAGCGTTTCACAGGGGGGCGGTACTGAAGCTTTCTTT
TRBV20-1	TRBD2	TRBJ2-1	many	CSALPILAGGEQFF	TGCAGTGCTCTACCTATACTAGCGGGAGGCGAGCAGTTCTTC
TRBV27	.	TRBJ1-5	many	CASSFRVGSNQPQHF	TGTGCCAGCAGTTTCAGGGTCGGAAGCAATCAGCCCCAGCATTTT
TRBV6-5	TRBD2	TRBJ2-7	.	CASSYSRLAGLLPNEQYF	TGTGCCAGCAGTTACTCGAGGCTAGCGGGCCTACTACCTAACGAGCAGTACTTC
TRBV27	.	TRBJ2-1	.	CASSWDLREQFF	TGTGCCAGCAGTTGGGACTTGCGAGAGCAGTTCTTC
TRBV7-7	TRBD1	TRBJ2-5	.	CASSSDREETQYF	TGTGCCAGCAGCTCGGACAGGGAAGAGACCCAGTACTTC
TRBV5-1	.	TRBJ2-7	many	CASSLERFSANYEQYF	TGCGCCAGCAGCTTGGAGCGGTTTAGCGCAAACTACGAGCAGTACTTC
TRBV7-8	TRBD1	TRBJ1-1	.	CASSFRDRGAEAFF	TGTGCCAGCAGCTTCCGGGACAGGGGGGCTGAAGCTTTCTTT
TRBV12-3/TRBV12-4	TRBD1	TRBJ1-5	few	CASSQPDRSVGPQHF	TGTGCCAGCAGCCAACCGGACAGGTCGGTGGGGCCCCAGCATTTT
TRBV7-2	TRBD2	TRBJ2-7	.	CASSSAPFTSGTSYEQYF	TGTGCCAGCAGCTCAGCCCCCTTTACTAGCGGGACGTCCTACGAGCAGTACTTC
TRBV14	.	TRBJ1-2	.	CASSPTNYGYTF	TGTGCCAGCAGCCCTACTAACTATGGCTACACCTTC